The present T cell receptor (beta chain) was sequenced within a study of neurological immune-mediated disorders. Study conclusions and caveats: TCR clonal expansion peaked in HTLV-1-associated myelopathy patients and was lowest in multiple sclerosis patients. Association of the multiple sclerosis repertoire cluster with clinical or MRI features was not observed for any feature.

This clonotype has ten or more counts. What it binds is not known. TCRdb redid the calling of the 5' RACE reads with MiXCR, one entry per CDR3 protein. The table has approximately 41,000 distinct CDR3 sequences, over 2% seen once; the top ten hold less than 15%. The CDR3 is 13 amino acids. With 1 base removed from V and 7 bases from J, the gap between germline ends came to 11 bases. CDR1 SGHDT and CDR2 YYEEEE come from the germline V gene. The V gene is TRBV5-6, the J gene TRBJ1-1; the D is unclear. Source material: PBMCs. The clonotype was recovered from a man between 25 and 39 years old with multiple sclerosis. Here the CDR3 reads CASSLSGGYEAFF. CDR3 nucleotides: TGTGCCAGCAGCTTGTCTGGCGGCTATGAAGCTTTCTTT.